This TCR beta chain was profiled in a study of cytomegalovirus exposure and HLA in healthy donors. Study outcomes and limitations: Associated with HLA alleles at 0.05 false discovery rate in a later analysis were 16,951 TCR beta sequences.

This clone has just one count. Its target is not known. PCR employed 60 Vbeta and 13 Jbeta primers. Repertoires were generated with immunoSEQ multiplex PCR, while TCRdb's copy carries only in-frame clones and drops some. The data hold 100,000 to 150,000 clones, with more than 75% observed a single time. Source material: PBMCs. This sequence originates from a woman aged 60-70 years in good health and CMV-seropositive.

The CDR3 protein is CASSFRSRGIHQPQHF. In DNA, the CDR3 is TGTGCCAGCAGTTTTAGGTCCAGGGGAATCCATCAGCCCCAGCATTTT. The J gene is TRBJ1-5, the V gene TRBV27, with a tentative D call TRBD1 (6 bases). The CDR3 has 16 amino acids. In germline, CDR1 is MNHEY, CDR2 SMNVEV (reference sequence). Trimming took off 3 bases at V and 5 bases at J, with 17 bases between the two ends.